This TCR beta chain comes out of a study of blood T cell repertoires in COVID-19 (TCRdb year 2020). The study in broad terms: Samples covering the acute and convalescent phases of COVID-19 were provided by collaborators in the United States, Italy and Spain. The sample metadata nearly always contained a de-identified subject ID, COVID-19 status, age in years and sex. The repertoires were released in a freely available public database intended as a resource for research on the immune response to SARS-CoV-2. HLA class I and class II types, where available, came from metadata supplied by the sample provider rather than from assay-based typing. The material from the prospective study consisted of cDNA or gDNA derived from T cells, B-cell-depleted T cells, or PBMCs. The samples were drawn from two sources: the first 160 participants of the ongoing ImmuneRACE study, and 1,254 subjects contributed by 6 global collaborators. Deeply sampled blood TCRbeta repertoires from subjects exposed to, actively infected with, or recovered from COVID-19 were included in the dataset. Broad study findings and their caveats: The quantity of clinical and demographic metadata differed by source and by participant and was supplied without curation.

With respect to this clone: It lacks a known antigen. Base qualities are not provided; no much larger clone lies one nucleotide away. The same CDR3 is also encoded by other DNA sequences in this sample.

Each collaborating institution followed its own protocols to collect whole blood in K2EDTA tubes. For TCRbeta analysis, collaborators shipped samples as frozen whole blood, isolated PBMCs, or DNA extracted from either of those sample types. TCRbeta CDR3 regions were amplified from genomic DNA using the immunoSEQ Assay, a bias-controlled multiplex PCR. As for the authors' bioinformatics: Within the assay, amplification of reference gene primers was used to estimate how many nucleated cells each sample contained. To quantify the absolute abundance of each unique TCRbeta CDR3 rearrangement, sequence reads were collapsed and filtered. Productive Simpson clonality was computed per sample as the square root of Simpson's diversity index over productive rearrangements. This is the immuneACCESS table as TCRdb keeps it, with only in-frame sequences that have V and J called. A part of the clones is gone; compared with another copy, unresolved V genes explain less than half, and the rest is unexplained. The DNA was the basis for D and trimming; V, J and clone size are from that table. Present in this sample are under 200,000 clones, 70% to 90% of which were seen just once. Together, the top ten hold roughly 7% of the sample.

V is cut by 6 bases and J by 4 bases, and the space between the germline ends is 9 bases. From the germline V gene, CDR1 is KGHSH and CDR2 is LQKENI. From its cysteine to its phenylalanine, the CDR3 spans 12 amino acids. Here the CDR3 DNA is all that survives: 36 bases in frame from base 1. The specimen sequenced was peripheral blood. This receptor chain uses TRBV18 and TRBJ1-1, with TRBD1 as a weak D call on 6 bases. The sequence derives from a man in his fifties or sixties with active or convalescent COVID-19. The CDR3 reads as follows: CASSQGGTEAFF. The sequenced DNA is TGTGCCAGCTCCCAAGGGGGCACTGAAGCTTTCTTT.